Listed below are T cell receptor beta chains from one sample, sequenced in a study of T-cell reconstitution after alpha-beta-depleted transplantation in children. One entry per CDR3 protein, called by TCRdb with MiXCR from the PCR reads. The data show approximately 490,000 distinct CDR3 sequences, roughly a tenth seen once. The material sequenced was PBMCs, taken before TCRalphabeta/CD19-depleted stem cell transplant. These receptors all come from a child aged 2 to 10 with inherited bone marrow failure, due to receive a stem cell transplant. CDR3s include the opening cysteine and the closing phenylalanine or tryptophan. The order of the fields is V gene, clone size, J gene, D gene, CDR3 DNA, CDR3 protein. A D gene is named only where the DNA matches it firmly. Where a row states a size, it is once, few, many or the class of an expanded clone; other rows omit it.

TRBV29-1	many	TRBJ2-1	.	TGCAGCGTTCGGTGGAGAGAAACCTACAATGAGCAGTTCTTC	CSVRWRETYNEQFF
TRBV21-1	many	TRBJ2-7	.	TGTGCCAGCAGCAAATTGGATGCGTTCCCCATCCCCCGGGACAACTCCTACGAGCAGTACTTC	CASSKLDAFPIPRDNSYEQYF
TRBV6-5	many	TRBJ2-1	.	TGTGCCAGCAGTTACTCGACGGGAGAGTCCTACAATGAGCAGTTCTTC	CASSYSTGESYNEQFF
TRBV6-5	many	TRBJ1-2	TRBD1	TGTGCCAGCAGTTACCGGGACAGGATCGATGGCTACACCTTC	CASSYRDRIDGYTF
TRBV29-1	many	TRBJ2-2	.	TGCAGCGTTGTGGAAACGAACACCGGGGAGCTGTTTTTT	CSVVETNTGELFF
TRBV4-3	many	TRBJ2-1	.	TGCGCCAGCAGCCACCAACAGGGTAAGGCTTACAATGAGCAGTTCTTC	CASSHQQGKAYNEQFF
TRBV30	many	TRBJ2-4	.	TGTGCCTGGGATCAGGGTCTGCAAAACATTCAGTACTTC	CAWDQGLQNIQYF
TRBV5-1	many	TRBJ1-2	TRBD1	TGCGCCAGCAGCCCTCAGGGGGCGCGCTATGGCTACACCTTC	CASSPQGARYGYTF
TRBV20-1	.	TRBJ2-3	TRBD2	TGCAGTGCTAGAGATCTCACTAGCGGGAGGGCCCGGTTCGCAGATACGCAGTATTTT	CSARDLTSGRARFADTQYF
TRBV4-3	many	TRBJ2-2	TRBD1	TGCGCCAGCAGCCAAGAGCCGGGACAGGGGAACACCGGGGAGCTGTTTTTT	CASSQEPGQGNTGELFF
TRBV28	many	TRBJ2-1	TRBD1	TGTGCCAGCAGTCTTCAGGGGGCGAATGAGCAGTTCTTC	CASSLQGANEQFF
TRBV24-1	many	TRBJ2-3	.	TGTGCCACCGTGGTACAGGGACGGGTGGGGGAAGATACGCAGTATTTT	CATVVQGRVGEDTQYF
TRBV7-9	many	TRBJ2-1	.	TGTGCCAGCAGCTTAGGCGCCCGTTTCAATGAGCAGTTCTTC	CASSLGARFNEQFF
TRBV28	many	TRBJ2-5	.	TGTGCCAGCAGGGGTACGGGAGAAGAGACCCAGTACTTC	CASRGTGEETQYF
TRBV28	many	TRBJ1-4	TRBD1	TGTGCCAGCAGTTACCGAGGGGGCGCGGGGGATGAAAAACTGTTTTTT	CASSYRGGAGDEKLFF